The 16 T cell receptor beta chains presented below share a single source sample, sequenced in a study of T cells in Graves' hyperthyroidism and ophthalmopathy (dated by TCRdb to about 2019). The library was built by means of multiplex PCR. TCRdb shows the sequencer as Illumina HiSeq 2000. The TCR beta CDR3 regions were amplified from RNA transcripts. The first round of RT-PCR for the TCR CDR3 was performed with the HTBI primer set and the Qiagen OneStep RT-PCR kit. TCRdb trimmed public reads at Q25 via fastp, called clones via MiXCR and kept in-frame beta chains. Each entry merges the rows of one CDR3 protein and shows their most common DNA and genes. The sample profile shows 300,000 to 400,000 distinct CDR3 sequences; around a sixth of them were found once. The top ten constitute around 50% of the sample. Input material: blood. These receptors all stem from a woman aged 45-65 years with Graves' hyperthyroidism.

This clonotype was counted ten times or more. The V gene is TRBV7-8, the J gene TRBJ2-3, with D possibly being TRBD2 (6 bases). Trimming took off 5 bases at V and 5 bases at J, with 23 bases between the two ends. CDR3 length: 17 residues. Germline CDR1 reads SGHVS; CDR2 reads FQNEAQ. In DNA form, the CDR3 reads TGTGCCAGCAGCCTAATGCGACCGGGGACTGGCGGAGATACGCAGTATTTT. Its protein is CASSLMRPGTGGDTQYF.

The CDR3 region has the DNA TGTGCCAGCAGACCATATCACAGGGAAGGAGAGACCCAGTACTTC. Its translation: CASRPYHREGETQYF. The chain combines TRBV5-6 with TRBJ2-5; maybe TRBD1 (6 bases). The germline CDR1 and CDR2 sequences are SGHDT and YYEEEE. This CDR3 comprises 15 residues. V lost 5 bases, J lost 4 bases, and 18 bases lay in between.

The rearrangement joins TRBV11-2 to TRBJ2-1, with TRBD2 as a possible D gene (5 bases). The V gene's germline CDR1 is SGHAT and CDR2 FQNNGV. V was cut by 4 bases and J by 9 bases, with 34 bases left in between. The CDR3 has 20 residues. The CDR3 loop reads CASSSLDAPELMSGRGEQFF. For the CDR3, the DNA is TGTGCCAGCAGCTCCCTCGACGCACCGGAGCTAATGAGCGGCCGGGGTGAGCAGTTCTTC.

This clonotype has ten or more counts. The CDR3 sequence: CASSLGASAETQYF. The CDR3 bases are TGTGCCAGCAGTTTAGGGGCTAGCGCAGAGACCCAGTACTTC. The chain couples TRBV12-3 or TRBV12-4 to TRBJ2-5; TRBD2 might be the D (6 bases). V lost 1 base and J 4 bases, leaving 10 bases between the germline ends. The CDR3 totals 14 residues.

This chain links TRBV4-3 with TRBJ2-1; 9 bases line up with TRBD2. The CDR3 extends over 17 amino acids. CDR1 LGHNA and CDR2 YSLEER come from the germline V gene. With V trimmed by 4 bases and J by 0 bases, 7 bases remained unmatched. The CDR3 sequence is CASSPGLAKSSYNEQFF. The DNA of the CDR3 is TGCGCCAGCAGCCCAGGACTAGCGAAGAGCTCCTACAATGAGCAGTTCTTC.

This rearrangement joins TRBV2 to TRBJ2-3; D call uncertain. The CDR3 consists of 15 residues. The germline V and J ends were trimmed by 3 bases and 4 bases, with 14 bases remaining between them. The germline V gene encodes CDR1 SNHLY and CDR2 FYNNEI. The CDR3 here is CASSELSGRPDTQYF. CDR3 nucleotides: TGTGCCAGCAGTGAGTTAAGTGGTAGGCCAGATACGCAGTATTTT.

This clonotype was counted only a few times. The rearrangement uses TRBV20-1 and TRBJ1-1; a possible D gene is TRBD1 (5 bases). Trimming took 5 bases from V and 4 from J, leaving 14 bases between them. The CDR3 consists of 13 residues. Germline lookup yields CDR1 DFQATT and CDR2 SNEGSKA (reference sequence). Here the CDR3 DNA reads TGCAGTGCTCCCGTAGGGGCGAGCACTGAAGCTTTCTTT. This sequence encodes CSAPVGASTEAFF.

This clonotype has a handful of counts. The chain employs TRBV2 and TRBJ1-2; tentatively, D is TRBD1 (5 bases). This CDR3 is 14 amino acids long. The V gene's germline CDR1 is SNHLY and CDR2 FYNNEI. Between the trimmed V and J ends, which lost 1 base and 2 bases, there was a span of 8 bases. CDR3 sequence (DNA): TGTGCCAGCAGTGAAGAGGGACCGAACTATGGCTACACCTTC. It is translated as CASSEEGPNYGYTF.

CDR3 nucleotide sequence: TGCAGTGCTAGACAGGTGCCCTATAATTCACCCCTCCACTTT. This codes for CSARQVPYNSPLHF. This chain joins TRBV20-1 and TRBJ1-6; D unresolved. Per germline, CDR1 DFQATT and CDR2 SNEGSKA (reference sequence). The V end was cut by 2 bases, the J end by 2 bases, with 7 bases between. The CDR3 runs to 14 residues.

V gene TRBV2 combines with J gene TRBJ2-1, with 10 bases aligning to TRBD2. Trimming took 6 bases from V and 7 from J; bases not matched to a gene: 12. The germline V gene has CDR1 SNHLY and CDR2 FYNNEI. The CDR3 length is 16 residues. CDR3 loop: CASRVGTSGRANEQFF. CDR3 nucleotide sequence: TGTGCCAGCAGGGTAGGGACCAGCGGGAGGGCGAATGAGCAGTTCTTC.

V is TRBV3-1 and J is TRBJ1-1; maybe TRBD1 (5 bases). V gave up 0 bases and J gave up 11 bases, with 13 bases separating them. The CDR3 covers 13 residues. Germline V CDR1 and CDR2: LGHDT, YNNKEL (reference sequence). In DNA form, the CDR3 reads TGTGCCAGCAGCCAAGATCGGGGCGGGTTGGCTTTCTTT. As protein: CASSQDRGGLAFF.

This clonotype was seen ten or more times. The chain has TRBV2 and TRBJ1-1, with a possible D match to TRBD1 (6 bases). There are 13 residues in the CDR3. CDR1 is SNHLY, CDR2 FYNNEI, per germline. V gave up 5 bases and J gave up 4 bases, with 11 bases separating them. CDR3 in DNA: TGTGCCAGCAGTAAGACAGGAGTCACTGAAGCTTTCTTT. This gives the protein CASSKTGVTEAFF. The variable domain in full, completed from reference TRBV2 and TRBJ1-1, reads EPEVTQTPSHQVTQMGQEVILRCVPISNHLYFYWYRQILGQKVEFLVSFYNNEISEKSEIFDDQFSVERPDGSNFTLKIRSTKLEDSAMYFCASSKTGVTEAFFGQGTRLTVV.

This rearrangement joins TRBV20-1 to TRBJ1-1; D unclear. Germline-derived CDR1 and CDR2 are DFQATT and SNEGSKA (reference sequence). This CDR3 spans 15 amino acids. V shed 2 bases and J shed 0 bases, with 13 bases lying between them. CDR3 DNA sequence: TGCAGTGCTAGATCATCTCGAAGCATGAACACTGAAGCTTTCTTT. Translated, it gives CSARSSRSMNTEAFF.

The genes are TRBV7-8 and TRBJ2-6; tentative D call: TRBD1 (6 bases). The CDR3 extends over 16 amino acids. CDR1 and CDR2 (germline): SGHVS, FQNEAQ. V was shortened by 4 bases and J by 2 bases, with 12 bases between the two germline ends. The CDR3, as DNA: TGTGCCAGCAGCTCGGTCCAGGGGACTGGGGCCAACGTCCTGACTTTC. The encoded protein is CASSSVQGTGANVLTF.

This clonotype was counted a few times. V is TRBV11-1 and J is TRBJ2-1, with a possible D match to TRBD2 (5 bases). CDR1 SGHAT and CDR2 FQDESV come from the germline V gene (reference sequence). V lost 1 base, J lost 3 bases, and 10 bases lay in between. This CDR3 spans 15 amino acids. The DNA of the CDR3 is TGTGCCAGCAGCTTAGGGACTCTACACTACAATGAGCAGTTCTTC. Protein sequence: CASSLGTLHYNEQFF.

This clonotype was detected ten times or more. This sequence joins TRBV11-2 and TRBJ2-7; D not resolved. CDR1 is SGHAT, CDR2 FQNNGV, per germline. With 1 base removed from V and 2 bases from J, the gap between germline ends came to 9 bases. This CDR3 has 14 amino acids. CDR3 in DNA: TGTGCCAGCAGCTTAGTTCGGGCTGCCTACGAGCAGTACTTC. It encodes CASSLVRAAYEQYF.